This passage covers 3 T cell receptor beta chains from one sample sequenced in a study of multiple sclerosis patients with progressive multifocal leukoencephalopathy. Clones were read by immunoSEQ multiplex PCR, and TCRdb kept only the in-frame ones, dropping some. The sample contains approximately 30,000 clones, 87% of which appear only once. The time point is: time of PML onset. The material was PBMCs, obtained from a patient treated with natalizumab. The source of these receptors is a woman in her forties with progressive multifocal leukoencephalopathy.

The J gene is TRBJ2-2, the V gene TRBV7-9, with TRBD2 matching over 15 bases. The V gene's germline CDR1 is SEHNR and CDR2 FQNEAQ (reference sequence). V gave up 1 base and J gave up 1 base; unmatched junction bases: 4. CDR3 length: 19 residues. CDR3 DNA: TGTGCCAGCAGCTTAGTCCCGGGACTAGCGGGAGGGAACACCGGGGAGCTGTTTTTT. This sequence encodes CASSLVPGLAGGNTGELFF.

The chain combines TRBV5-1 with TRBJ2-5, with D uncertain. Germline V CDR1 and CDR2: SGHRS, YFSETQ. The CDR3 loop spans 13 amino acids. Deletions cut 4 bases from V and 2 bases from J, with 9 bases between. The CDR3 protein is CASSDGLQETQYF. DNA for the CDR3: TGCGCCAGCAGCGACGGGCTGCAAGAGACCCAGTACTTC.

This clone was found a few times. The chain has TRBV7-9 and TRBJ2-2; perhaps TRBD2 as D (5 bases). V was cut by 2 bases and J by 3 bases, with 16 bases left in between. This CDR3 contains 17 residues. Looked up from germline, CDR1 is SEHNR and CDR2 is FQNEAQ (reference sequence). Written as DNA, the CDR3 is TGTGCCAGCAGCTTATATAAGTGGGAGAGGGACACCGGGGAGCTGTTTTTT. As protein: CASSLYKWERDTGELFF.